Below are 6 T cell receptor beta chains sequenced from a single sample in a study of vaccination effects on CD4 cells after COVID-19. Antigens for these TCRs are unknown. Repertoires were generated with immunoSEQ multiplex PCR, while TCRdb's copy carries only in-frame clones and drops some. In the table there are some 31,000 clones, around 73% of which are singletons. After expansion with viral peptide pools in the ViraFEST assay, antigen-specific CD4+ T cells were sequenced. When less than 12 days of culture had elapsed, CD4+ T cells were isolated. Each vaccine recipient was nucleocapsid antibody negative and had no prior SARS-CoV-2 infection. Here the sequenced sample was CD4+ T cells from PBMCs cultured with HCoV-OC43 spike peptides, taken before COVID-19 vaccination. Regarding subset: HCoV-OC43 spike overlapping peptide pool stimulation. The receptors come from a human donor who received a COVID-19 vaccine.

V is TRBV7-9 and J is TRBJ1-3, with 8 bases matching TRBD1. The germline V gene encodes CDR1 SEHNR and CDR2 FQNEAQ (reference sequence). CDR3 length: 14 amino acids. V shed 7 bases, J shed 4 bases, and the junction held 6 bases outside the gene matches. The DNA of the CDR3 is TGTGCCAGCACCACCCAGGGGGCGGGAAACACCATATATTTT. Amino acids: CASTTQGAGNTIYF.

The V call is TRBV4-3, the J call TRBJ1-2; D is possibly TRBD1 (6 bases). Germline V gene lookup returns CDR1 LGHNA and CDR2 YSLEER. The ends were cut back, 0 bases at V and 2 bases at J, with 13 bases in the middle. CDR3 length equals 16 residues. CDR3 amino acids: CASSQDGRGRNYGYTF. CDR3 in DNA: TGCGCCAGCAGCCAAGATGGTCGGGGGCGGAACTATGGCTACACCTTC.

The J gene is TRBJ2-1, the V gene TRBV10-3; 14 bases match TRBD2. CDR1 is ENHRY, CDR2 SYGVKD, per germline. V trimming: 6 bases; J trimming: 7 bases; junction bases outside the gene matches: 8. The CDR3 has 16 amino acids. The CDR3 nucleotides read TGTGCCATCAGGTCAGCCGGGACTAGCGGGGGAAATGAGCAGTTCTTC. Translation gives CAIRSAGTSGGNEQFF.

This clone was observed a few times. The gene calls are TRBV5-3 and TRBJ2-7, with TRBD1 matching over 8 bases. TRBV5-3 belongs to the ORF category, with a function that is uncertain. Losses at the gene ends were 10 bases for V and 6 bases for J; bases not matched to a gene: 27. This CDR3 has 18 residues. Here the CDR3 DNA reads TGTGCCGAAGGGGACCGGGACAGGCTAAATGGCCCCACGGGCGAGCAGTACTTC. Its protein is CAEGDRDRLNGPTGEQYF.

This clone was detected many times. The chain recombines TRBV10-3 with TRBJ1-2; a possible D gene is TRBD1 (5 bases). Trimming left V 0 bases short and J 8 bases short, with 13 bases between. Germline values: CDR1 ENHRY, CDR2 SYGVKD. CDR3 size: 14 residues. This chain's CDR3 is CAISESGDGGGYTF. In DNA form, the CDR3 reads TGTGCCATCAGTGAGTCGGGAGATGGGGGAGGCTACACCTTC.

The chain uses TRBV7-9 and TRBJ2-1; 13 bases map to TRBD2. The CDR3 is 15 residues long. CDR1 is SEHNR, CDR2 FQNEAQ, per germline (reference sequence). V lost 2 bases, J lost 8 bases, and 3 bases stayed unmatched. CDR3 protein: CASSLRLAGGYEQFF. The CDR3 DNA reads as TGTGCCAGCAGCTTAAGACTAGCGGGAGGCTATGAGCAGTTCTTC.